The following is a TCR beta chain sequence with its context. The antigen remains undetermined. These data belong to a study of cytomegalovirus exposure and HLA in healthy donors. Study-level points and caveats: TCR beta V segments were, for the most part, productive about 87% or about 30% of the time in an earlier analysis. Clonal expansion, a later analysis showed, was greater in HLA-associated TCR beta chains than in equally common others.

PCR involved 60 Vbeta and 13 Jbeta primers. Measured with immunoSEQ multiplex PCR; TCRdb has only the in-frame clones, and not every one. The sample yields about 93,000 clones, around 73% seen once. This CDR3 spans 15 amino acids. The germline V gene has CDR1 LNHDA and CDR2 SQIVND (reference sequence). V lost 5 bases to trimming and J lost 5 bases, with 16 bases between them. Sequencing used PBMCs. This receptor was obtained from a woman in her 40s in good health and CMV-seronegative. The V call is TRBV19, the J call TRBJ2-1; tentatively, D is TRBD2 (6 bases). The CDR3 protein is CASSVGLAPDNEQFF. In DNA form, the CDR3 reads TGTGCCAGTAGTGTCGGCCTAGCGCCGGACAATGAGCAGTTCTTC.